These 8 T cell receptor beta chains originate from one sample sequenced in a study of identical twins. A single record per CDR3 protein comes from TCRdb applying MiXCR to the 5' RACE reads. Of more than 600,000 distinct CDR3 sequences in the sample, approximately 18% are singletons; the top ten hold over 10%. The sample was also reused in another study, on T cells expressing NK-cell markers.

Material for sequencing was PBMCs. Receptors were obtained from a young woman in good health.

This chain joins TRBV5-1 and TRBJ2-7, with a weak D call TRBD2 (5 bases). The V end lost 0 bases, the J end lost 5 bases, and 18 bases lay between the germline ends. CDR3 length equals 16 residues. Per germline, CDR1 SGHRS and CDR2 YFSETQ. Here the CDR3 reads CASSLGFEGKMDEQYF. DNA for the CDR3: TGCGCCAGCAGCTTGGGCTTTGAGGGTAAGATGGACGAGCAGTACTTC.

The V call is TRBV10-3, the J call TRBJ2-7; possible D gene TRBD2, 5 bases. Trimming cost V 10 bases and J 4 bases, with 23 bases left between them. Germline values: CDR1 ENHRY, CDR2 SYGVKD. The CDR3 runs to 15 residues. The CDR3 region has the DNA TGTGCCACCCTTGACTCGGCTAGCTGGAGTTACGAGCAGTACTTC. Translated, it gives CATLDSASWSYEQYF.

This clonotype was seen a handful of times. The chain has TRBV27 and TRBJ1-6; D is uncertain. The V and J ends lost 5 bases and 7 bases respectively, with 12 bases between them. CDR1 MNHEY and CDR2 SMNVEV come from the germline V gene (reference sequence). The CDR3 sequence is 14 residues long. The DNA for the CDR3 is TGTGCCAGCAGTCTCGTCCTAGCCAATTCACCCCTCCACTTT. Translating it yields CASSLVLANSPLHF.

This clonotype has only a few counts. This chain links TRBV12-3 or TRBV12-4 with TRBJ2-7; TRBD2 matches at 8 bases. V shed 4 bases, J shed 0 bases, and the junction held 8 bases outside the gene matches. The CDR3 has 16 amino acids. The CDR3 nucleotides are TGTGCCAGCAGTTCCTTACTAGCGGCAATCTCCTACGAGCAGTACTTC. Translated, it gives CASSSLLAAISYEQYF.

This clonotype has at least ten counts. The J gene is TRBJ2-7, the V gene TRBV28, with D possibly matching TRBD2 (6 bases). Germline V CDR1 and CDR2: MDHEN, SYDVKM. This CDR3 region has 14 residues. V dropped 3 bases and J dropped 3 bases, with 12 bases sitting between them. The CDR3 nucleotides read TGTGCCAGCAGTTTCGTGGGACTCAACTACGAGCAGTACTTC. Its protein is CASSFVGLNYEQYF.

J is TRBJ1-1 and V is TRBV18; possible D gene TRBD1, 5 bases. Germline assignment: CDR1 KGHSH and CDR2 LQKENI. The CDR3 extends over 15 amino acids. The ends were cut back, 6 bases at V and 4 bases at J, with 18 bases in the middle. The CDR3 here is CASSRAGKGGTEAFF. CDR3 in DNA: TGTGCCAGCTCCCGGGCAGGGAAGGGAGGCACTGAAGCTTTCTTT. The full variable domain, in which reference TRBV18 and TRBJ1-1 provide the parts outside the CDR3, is NAGVMQNPRHLVRRRGQEARLRCSPMKGHSHVYWYRQLPEEGLKFMVYLQKENIIDESGMPKERFSAEFPKEGPSILRIQQVVRGDSAAYFCASSRAGKGGTEAFFGQGTRLTVV.

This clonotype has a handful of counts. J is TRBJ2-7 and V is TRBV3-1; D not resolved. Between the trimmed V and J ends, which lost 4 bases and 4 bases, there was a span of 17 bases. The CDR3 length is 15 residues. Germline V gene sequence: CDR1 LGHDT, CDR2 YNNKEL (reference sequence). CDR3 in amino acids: CASSRGTDPSYEQYF. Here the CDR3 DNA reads TGTGCCAGCAGCCGCGGCACGGATCCTTCATACGAGCAGTACTTC.

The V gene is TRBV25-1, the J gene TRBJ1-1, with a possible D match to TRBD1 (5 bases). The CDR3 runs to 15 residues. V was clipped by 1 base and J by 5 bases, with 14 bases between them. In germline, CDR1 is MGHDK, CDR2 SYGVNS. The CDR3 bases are TGTGCCAGCAGTGAATCGGGGCCAGGCAGGACTGAAGCTTTCTTT. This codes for CASSESGPGRTEAFF.